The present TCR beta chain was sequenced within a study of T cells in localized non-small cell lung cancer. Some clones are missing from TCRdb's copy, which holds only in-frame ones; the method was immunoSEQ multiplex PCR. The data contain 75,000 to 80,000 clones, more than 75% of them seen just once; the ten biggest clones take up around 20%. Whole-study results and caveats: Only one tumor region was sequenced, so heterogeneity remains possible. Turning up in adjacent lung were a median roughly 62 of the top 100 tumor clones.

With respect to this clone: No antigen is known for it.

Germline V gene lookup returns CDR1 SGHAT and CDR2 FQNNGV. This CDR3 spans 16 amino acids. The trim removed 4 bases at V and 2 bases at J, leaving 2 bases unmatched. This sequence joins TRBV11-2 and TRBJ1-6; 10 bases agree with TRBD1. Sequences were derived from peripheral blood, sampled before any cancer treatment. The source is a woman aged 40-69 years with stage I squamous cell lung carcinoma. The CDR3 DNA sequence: TGTGCCAGCAGCTCCGGGACAGGGGCCTATAATTCACCCCTCCACTTT. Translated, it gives CASSSGTGAYNSPLHF.